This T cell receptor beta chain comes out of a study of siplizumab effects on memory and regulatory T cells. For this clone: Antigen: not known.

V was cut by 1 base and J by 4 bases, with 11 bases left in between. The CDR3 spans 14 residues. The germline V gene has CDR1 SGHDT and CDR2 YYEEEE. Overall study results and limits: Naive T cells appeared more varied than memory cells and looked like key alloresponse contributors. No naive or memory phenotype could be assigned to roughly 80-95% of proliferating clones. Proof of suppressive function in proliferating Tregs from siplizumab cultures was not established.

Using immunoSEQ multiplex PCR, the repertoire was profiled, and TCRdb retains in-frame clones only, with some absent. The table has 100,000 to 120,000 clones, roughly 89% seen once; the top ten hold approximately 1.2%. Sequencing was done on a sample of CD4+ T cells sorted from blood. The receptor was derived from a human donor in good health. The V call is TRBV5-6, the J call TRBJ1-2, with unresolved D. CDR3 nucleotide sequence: TGTGCCAGCAGCTTGAGCCGGGTAGGCTATGGCTACACCTTC. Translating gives CASSLSRVGYGYTF. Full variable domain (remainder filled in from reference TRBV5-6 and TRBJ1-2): DAGVTQSPTHLIKTRGQQVTLRCSPKSGHDTVSWYQQALGQGPQFIFQYYEEEERQRGNFPDRFSGHQFPNYSSELNVNALLLGDSALYLCASSLSRVGYGYTFGSGTRLTVV.